This T cell receptor (beta chain) was found in a study of control samples from healthy donors and cancer patients. V dropped 2 bases and J dropped 2 bases, with 7 bases sitting between them. Germline V gene lookup returns CDR1 SGHAT and CDR2 FQNNGV. The CDR3 spans 15 residues. The method was immunoSEQ multiplex PCR; TCRdb's version includes in-frame clones alone and lacks a portion of them. This table holds about 110,000 clones, about 89% found once. This sequence joins TRBV11-2 and TRBJ2-6; D not resolved. This receptor was taken from a woman in her forties or fifties in good health. The source material was blood. DNA of the CDR3: TGTGCCAGCAGCTTATTCTCCCCTGGGGCCAACGTCCTGACTTTC. It yields the protein CASSLFSPGANVLTF.